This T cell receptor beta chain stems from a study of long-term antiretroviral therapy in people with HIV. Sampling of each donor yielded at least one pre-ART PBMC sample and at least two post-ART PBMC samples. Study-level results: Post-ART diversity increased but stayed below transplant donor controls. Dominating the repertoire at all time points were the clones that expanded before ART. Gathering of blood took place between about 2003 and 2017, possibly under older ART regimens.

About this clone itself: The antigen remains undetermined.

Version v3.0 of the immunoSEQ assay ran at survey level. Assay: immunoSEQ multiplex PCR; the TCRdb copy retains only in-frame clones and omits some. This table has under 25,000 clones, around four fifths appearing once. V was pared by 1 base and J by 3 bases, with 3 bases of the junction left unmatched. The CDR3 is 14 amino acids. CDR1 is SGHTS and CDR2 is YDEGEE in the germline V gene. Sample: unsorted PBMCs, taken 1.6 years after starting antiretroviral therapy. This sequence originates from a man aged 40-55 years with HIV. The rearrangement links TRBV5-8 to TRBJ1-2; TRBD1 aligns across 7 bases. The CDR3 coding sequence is TGTGCCAGCAGCTTGAGAGGGGGCGACTATGGCTACACCTTC. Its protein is CASSLRGGDYGYTF.